This entry concerns a single T cell receptor beta chain. Profiled with immunoSEQ multiplex PCR; TCRdb holds only in-frame clones, not every one. The profile covers tens of thousands of clones, with over 80% appearing a single time and under 6% taken by the ten largest. This CDR3 contains 17 residues. The germline CDR1 and CDR2 sequences are MDHEN and SYDVKM. V lost 7 bases to trimming and J lost 10 bases, with 26 bases between them. The data belong to a study of OX40 agonist ivuxolimab in advanced cancers. About the research overall: Checkpoint inhibitors had been given previously to 35% to 50% of patients.

The source was CD4+ or CD8+ T cells sorted from blood, collected in a trial of the OX40 agonist ivuxolimab. This sequence originates from an adult with an advanced solid tumor such as melanoma, head and neck, liver or kidney cancer. The chain carries TRBV28 and TRBJ1-6; D perhaps matches TRBD1 (5 bases). CDR3 nucleotides: TGTGCCAGCATCAACCCCGGTGGGAGGGGAGGAGGGTCACCCCTCCACTTT. Protein sequence: CASINPGGRGGGSPLHF.